This is a list of T cell receptor beta chains from one sample in a study of graft-versus-host responses after intestinal transplantation. Using immunoSEQ multiplex PCR, the repertoire was profiled, and TCRdb retains in-frame clones only, with some absent. The table records about 22,000 clones, around 77% of them present only once. The sample in question was ileum tissue, obtained 12 days after intestinal transplant. Every receptor here comes from a human patient who received an intestinal transplant, so some T cells may come from the graft donor. CDR3s include the opening cysteine and the closing phenylalanine or tryptophan. A D gene is named only where the DNA matches it firmly. Expanded clones get a size class; other rows say once, few or many, or leave the size out.

D gene	V gene	clone size	J gene	CDR3 DNA	CDR3 protein
.	TRBV7-2	.	TRBJ2-5	TGTGCCAGCAGCCGATCCCAGGAAGAGACCCAGTACTTC	CASSRSQEETQYF
.	TRBV19	.	TRBJ1-5	TGTGCCACAAAGGCCTGGCAGGGAAGACAGCCCCAGCATTTT	CATKAWQGRQPQHF
.	TRBV25-1	.	TRBJ2-2	TGTGCCAGCAGGGAGGCACACGCGAACACCGGGGAGCTGTTTTTT	CASREAHANTGELFF
TRBD1	TRBV9	.	TRBJ2-1	TGTGCCAGCAGCGGGTCGTTCTCGGGACAGTCCTACAATGAGCAGTTCTTC	CASSGSFSGQSYNEQFF
.	TRBV6-1	.	TRBJ1-2	TGTGCCAGCAGGACAGCTAACTATGGCTACACCTTC	CASRTANYGYTF
TRBD1	TRBV6-5	.	TRBJ2-2	TGTGCCAGCAGACCCGGGACAGGGGACACCGGGGAGCTGTTTTTT	CASRPGTGDTGELFF
.	TRBV23-1	.	TRBJ1-1	TGCGCCAGCAGTCAGCGAACAGTAATGATGAGCACTGAAGCTTTCTTT	CASSQRTVMMSTEAFF
.	TRBV7-8	.	TRBJ1-5	TGTGCCAGCAGCTTAGTCGGTGGGGGGGAACTCAATCAGCCCCAGCATTTT	CASSLVGGGELNQPQHF
TRBD2	TRBV19	.	TRBJ2-2	TGTGCCGCATCTAGCGGGGGGGTAACCGGGGAGCTGTTTTTT	CAASSGGVTGELFF
TRBD1	TRBV5-5	.	TRBJ2-6	TGTGCCAGCAGCTTGTGGACAGGGGGTGGGTCTGGGGCCAACGTCCTGACTTTC	CASSLWTGGGSGANVLTF
.	TRBV6-6	.	TRBJ1-4	TGTGCCTCATCCCCGGGAGCTGAAAAACTGTTTTTT	CASSPGAEKLFF
.	TRBV21-1	few	TRBJ2-2	TGTGCCAGCAGCAAGGGACAGGGGGCCGGGGAGCTGTTTTTT	CASSKGQGAGELFF
TRBD1	TRBV29-1	.	TRBJ2-4	TGCAGCGCGGCAACCGGGACAGGGACGATTTCGGACATTCAGTACTTC	CSAATGTGTISDIQYF
.	TRBV9	.	TRBJ2-7	TGTGCCAGCAGCGCCGCCCTAGGGGCTGAAGAGCAGTACTTC	CASSAALGAEEQYF
.	TRBV23-1	.	TRBJ2-5	TGCGCCAGCAGTCCCAGGAGGGGGGGTGACCAAGAGACCCAGTACTTC	CASSPRRGGDQETQYF
.	TRBV2	.	TRBJ2-7	TGTGCCAGCAGTGATGGGGGGGCCGGCAACGAGCAGTACTTC	CASSDGGAGNEQYF
TRBD1	TRBV6-5	.	TRBJ1-2	TGTGCCAGCAGACCGGACAGGGTTGGGGGCTACACCTTC	CASRPDRVGGYTF
.	TRBV18	.	TRBJ1-6	TGTGCCAGCTCACCGCTGACAGGATCGGATTCACCCCTCCACTTT	CASSPLTGSDSPLHF
TRBD1	TRBV2	.	TRBJ1-2	TGTGCCACCCCGGGACAGGGAGGAATCGGCTATGGCTACACCTTC	CATPGQGGIGYGYTF
TRBD1	TRBV7-9	.	TRBJ1-4	TGTGCCAGCAGCTTCTTAGGGACAGGACCCGAAAAACTGTTTTTT	CASSFLGTGPEKLFF
.	TRBV29-1	.	TRBJ1-2	TGCAGCGCCCAGGGGATCTATGGCTACACCTTC	CSAQGIYGYTF
.	TRBV5-6	once	TRBJ1-3	TGTGCCAGCAGCAATACGATTGATTTGCGCTCTGGAAACACCATATATTTT	CASSNTIDLRSGNTIYF
TRBD2	TRBV7-2	.	TRBJ2-1	TGTGCCACCTCCGGCTGGGTAGCGGGAGTCGGGTTATACAATGAGCAGTTCTTC	CATSGWVAGVGLYNEQFF
TRBD2	TRBV7-9	.	TRBJ2-3	TGTGCCAGCAGATCGCTAGCGGCGCATTACACAGATACGCAGTATTTT	CASRSLAAHYTDTQYF
TRBD1	TRBV6-5	.	TRBJ2-7	TGTGCCAGCAGCGCCGTTGGGACAGTCATGTACGAGCAGTACTTC	CASSAVGTVMYEQYF
.	TRBV5-8	.	TRBJ1-5	TGTGCCAGCAGCCCCGGGGAGATTAGCAATCAGCCCCAGCATTTT	CASSPGEISNQPQHF
.	TRBV6-1	.	TRBJ1-4	TGTGCCAGCGGCCTGACAGCAGCTAATGAAAAACTGTTTTTT	CASGLTAANEKLFF
.	TRBV14	few	TRBJ2-7	TGTGCCAGCAGCCCCGAGGGGCACCGGGGGGAGCAGTACTTC	CASSPEGHRGEQYF
TRBD2	TRBV9	few	TRBJ2-5	TGTGCCAGCAGCGCTAGCGGGGGGGCCACAAAGACCCAGTACTTC	CASSASGGATKTQYF
TRBD2	TRBV7-9	.	TRBJ2-1	TGTGCCAGCAGCCCCCCTAGCGGGGCTTTGCATGAGCAGTTCTTC	CASSPPSGALHEQFF
TRBD1	TRBV30	.	TRBJ1-4	TGTGCCTGGAGTGTCCCGACAGGGGGATGGGAAAAACTGTTTTTT	CAWSVPTGGWEKLFF
.	TRBV28	.	TRBJ2-1	TGTGCCAGCAGACCCCTCCGGGACTCCTCCTACAATGAGCAGTTCTTC	CASRPLRDSSYNEQFF
TRBD2	TRBV11-2	few	TRBJ2-5	TGTGCCAGCAGCTCCGGGACTAGCCTCCAAGAGACCCAGTACTTC	CASSSGTSLQETQYF
TRBD1	TRBV9	.	TRBJ2-5	TGTGCCAGCAGCTCGACAGGGCAGCACGAGACCCAGTACTTC	CASSSTGQHETQYF
TRBD1	TRBV5-1	.	TRBJ1-2	TGCGCCAGCAGCCAGACAGGGGTTAACTATGGCTACACCTTC	CASSQTGVNYGYTF
.	TRBV11-2	.	TRBJ2-3	TGTGCCAGCAGCCCCCGCGGAGATACGCAGTATTTT	CASSPRGDTQYF
TRBD2	TRBV7-3	.	TRBJ2-1	TGTGCCAGCAGCTTGTACTGGACTAGCATAGATGAGCAGTTCTTC	CASSLYWTSIDEQFF